Included here is one T cell receptor beta chain sequence, with context. Antigen: not known. This sample stems from a study of OX40 agonist ivuxolimab in advanced cancers. Study results and caveats: CD4+ and CD8+ T cells in blood underwent clonal expansion by week 6 at 0.1 to 3.0 mg/kg.

V lost 1 base and J 6 bases, leaving 10 bases between the germline ends. The CDR3 extends over 15 amino acids. In germline, CDR1 is MNHEY, CDR2 SVGAGI. Generated by immunoSEQ multiplex PCR, the TCRdb table keeps only in-frame clones and is missing some. This sample carries around 72,000 clones, roughly 80% of them seen once, and the ten largest clones take roughly 0.4%. This chain connects TRBV6-5 to TRBJ1-6; D unresolved. The specimen was CD4+ or CD8+ T cells sorted from blood, collected in a trial of the OX40 agonist ivuxolimab. The receptor was derived from an adult with an advanced solid tumor such as melanoma, head and neck, liver or kidney cancer. CDR3 in amino acids: CASSYYGTVNSPLHF. CDR3 nucleotide sequence: TGTGCCAGCAGTTACTATGGAACAGTTAATTCACCCCTCCACTTT.